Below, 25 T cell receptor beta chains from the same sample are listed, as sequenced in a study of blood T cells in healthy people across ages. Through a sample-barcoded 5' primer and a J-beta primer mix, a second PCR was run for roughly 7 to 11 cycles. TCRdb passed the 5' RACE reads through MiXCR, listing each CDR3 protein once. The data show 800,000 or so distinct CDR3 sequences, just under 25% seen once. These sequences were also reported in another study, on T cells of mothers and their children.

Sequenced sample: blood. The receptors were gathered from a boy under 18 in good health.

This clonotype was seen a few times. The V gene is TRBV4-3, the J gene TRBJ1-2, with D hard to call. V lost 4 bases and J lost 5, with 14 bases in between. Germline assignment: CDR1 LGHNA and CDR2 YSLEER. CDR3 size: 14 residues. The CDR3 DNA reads TGCGCCAGCAGCCCGCGTCGGGCTAGTTATGGCTACACCTTC. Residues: CASSPRRASYGYTF.

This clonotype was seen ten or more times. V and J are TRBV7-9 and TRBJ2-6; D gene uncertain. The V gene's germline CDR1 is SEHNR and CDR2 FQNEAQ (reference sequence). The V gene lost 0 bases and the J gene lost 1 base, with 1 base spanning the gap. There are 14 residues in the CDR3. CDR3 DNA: TGTGCCAGCAGCTTAGCGTCTGGGGCCAACGTCCTGACTTTC. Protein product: CASSLASGANVLTF. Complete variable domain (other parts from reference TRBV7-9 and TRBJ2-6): DTGVSQNPRHKITKRGQNVTFRCDPISEHNRLYWYRQTLGQGPEFLTYFQNEAQLEKSRLLSDRFSAERPKGSFSTLEIQRTEQGDSAMYLCASSLASGANVLTFGAGSRLTVL.

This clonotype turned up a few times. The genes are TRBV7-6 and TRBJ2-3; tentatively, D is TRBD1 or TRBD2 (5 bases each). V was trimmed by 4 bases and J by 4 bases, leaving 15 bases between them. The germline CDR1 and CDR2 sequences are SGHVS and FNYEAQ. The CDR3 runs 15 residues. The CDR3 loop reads CASSSRDVVPDTQYF. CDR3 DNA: TGTGCCAGCAGCTCCCGGGACGTAGTCCCAGATACGCAGTATTTT.

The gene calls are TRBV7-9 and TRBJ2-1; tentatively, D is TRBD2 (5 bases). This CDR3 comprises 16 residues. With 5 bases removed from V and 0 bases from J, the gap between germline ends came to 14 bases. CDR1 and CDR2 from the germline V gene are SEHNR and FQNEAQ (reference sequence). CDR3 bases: TGTGCCAGCAGCGCACGTGAGGGAAGCTCCTACAATGAGCAGTTCTTC. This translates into CASSAREGSSYNEQFF.

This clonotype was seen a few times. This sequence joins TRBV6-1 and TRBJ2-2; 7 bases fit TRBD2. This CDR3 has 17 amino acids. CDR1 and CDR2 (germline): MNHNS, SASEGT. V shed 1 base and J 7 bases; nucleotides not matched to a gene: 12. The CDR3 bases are TGTGCCAGCAGTGAAGTCCGTGAGCGGGATGCGTTCGGGGAGCTGTTTTTT. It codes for CASSEVRERDAFGELFF.

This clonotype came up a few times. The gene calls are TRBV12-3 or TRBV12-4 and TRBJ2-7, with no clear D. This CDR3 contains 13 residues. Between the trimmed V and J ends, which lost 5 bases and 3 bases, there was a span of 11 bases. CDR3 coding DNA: TGTGCCAGCAGTATCTTACCTCTCTACGAGCAGTACTTC. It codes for CASSILPLYEQYF.

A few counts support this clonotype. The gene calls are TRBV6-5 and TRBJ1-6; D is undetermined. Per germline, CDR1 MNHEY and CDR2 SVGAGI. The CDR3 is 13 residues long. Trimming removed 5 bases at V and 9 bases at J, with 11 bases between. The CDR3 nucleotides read TGTGCCAGCAGTGTGGGCAGTGGTTCACCCCTCCACTTT. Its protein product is CASSVGSGSPLHF.

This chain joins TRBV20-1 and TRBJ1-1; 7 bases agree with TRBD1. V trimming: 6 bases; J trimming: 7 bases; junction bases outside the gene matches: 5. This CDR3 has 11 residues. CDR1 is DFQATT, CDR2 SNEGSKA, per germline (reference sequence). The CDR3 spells CSARQGFEAFF. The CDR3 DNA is TGCAGTGCGCGACAGGGATTTGAAGCTTTCTTT.

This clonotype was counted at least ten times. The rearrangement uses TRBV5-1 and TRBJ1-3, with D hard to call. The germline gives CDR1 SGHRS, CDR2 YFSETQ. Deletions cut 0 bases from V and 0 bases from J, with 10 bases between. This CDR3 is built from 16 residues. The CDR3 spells CASSLDSIGSGNTIYF. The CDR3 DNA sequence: TGCGCCAGCAGCTTGGATAGCATAGGCTCTGGAAACACCATATATTTT.

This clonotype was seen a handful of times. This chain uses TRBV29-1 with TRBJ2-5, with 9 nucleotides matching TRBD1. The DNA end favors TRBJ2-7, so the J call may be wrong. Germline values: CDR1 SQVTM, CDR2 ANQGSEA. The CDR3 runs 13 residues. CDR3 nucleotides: TGCAGCGTGGACGGGGACAGGGTCAACGAGCAGTACTTC. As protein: CSVDGDRVNEQYF.

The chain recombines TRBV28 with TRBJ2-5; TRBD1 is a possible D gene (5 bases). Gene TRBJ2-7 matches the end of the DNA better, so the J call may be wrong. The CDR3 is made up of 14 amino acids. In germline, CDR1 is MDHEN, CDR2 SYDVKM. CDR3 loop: CASSSRVGDDEQYF. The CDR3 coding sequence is TGTGCCAGCAGTTCCAGGGTAGGAGATGACGAGCAGTACTTC.

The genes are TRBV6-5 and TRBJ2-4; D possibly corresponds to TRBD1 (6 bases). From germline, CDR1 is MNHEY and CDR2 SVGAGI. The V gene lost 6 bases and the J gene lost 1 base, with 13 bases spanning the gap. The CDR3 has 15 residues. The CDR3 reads CASRGTGTAKNIQYF. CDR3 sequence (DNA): TGTGCCAGCAGGGGTACAGGGACGGCCAAAAACATTCAGTACTTC.

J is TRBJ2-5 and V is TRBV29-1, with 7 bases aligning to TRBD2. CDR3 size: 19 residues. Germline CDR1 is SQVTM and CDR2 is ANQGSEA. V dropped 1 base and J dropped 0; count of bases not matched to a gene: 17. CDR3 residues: CSVEGEFGGDYRYQETQYF. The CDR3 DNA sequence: TGCAGCGTTGAAGGAGAGTTTGGAGGGGACTACCGTTACCAAGAGACCCAGTACTTC. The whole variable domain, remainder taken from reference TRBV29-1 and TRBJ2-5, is SAVISQKPSRDICQRGTSLTIQCQVDSQVTMMFWYRQQPGQSLTLIATANQGSEATYESGFVIDKFPISRPNLTFSTLTVSNMSPEDSSIYLCSVEGEFGGDYRYQETQYFGPGTRLLVL.

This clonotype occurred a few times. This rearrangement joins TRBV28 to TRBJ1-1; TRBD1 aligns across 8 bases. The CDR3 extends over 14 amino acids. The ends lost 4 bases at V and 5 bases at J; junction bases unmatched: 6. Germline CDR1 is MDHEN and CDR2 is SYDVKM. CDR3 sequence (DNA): TGTGCCAGCAGTTCAGGGGGCGAGGTGACTGAAGCTTTCTTT. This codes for CASSSGGEVTEAFF.

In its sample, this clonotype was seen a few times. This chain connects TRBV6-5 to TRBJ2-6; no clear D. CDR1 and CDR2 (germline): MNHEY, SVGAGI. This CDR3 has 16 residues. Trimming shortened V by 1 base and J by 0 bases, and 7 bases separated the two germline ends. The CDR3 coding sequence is TGTGCCAGCAGTTACTTCTTTCCCTCTGGGGCCAACGTCCTGACTTTC. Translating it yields CASSYFFPSGANVLTF.

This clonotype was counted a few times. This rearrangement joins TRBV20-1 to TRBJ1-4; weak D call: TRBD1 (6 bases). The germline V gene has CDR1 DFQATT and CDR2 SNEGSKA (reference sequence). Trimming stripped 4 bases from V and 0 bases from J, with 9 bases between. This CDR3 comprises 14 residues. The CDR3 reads CSAKRTATNEKLFF. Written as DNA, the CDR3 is TGCAGTGCTAAACGGACAGCAACTAATGAAAAACTGTTTTTT.

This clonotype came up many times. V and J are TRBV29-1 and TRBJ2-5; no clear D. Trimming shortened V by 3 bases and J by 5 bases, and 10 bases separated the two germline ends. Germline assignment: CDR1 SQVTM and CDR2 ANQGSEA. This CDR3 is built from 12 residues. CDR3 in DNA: TGCAGCGTTGATTTTAGTGCGGAGACCCAGTACTTC. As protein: CSVDFSAETQYF.

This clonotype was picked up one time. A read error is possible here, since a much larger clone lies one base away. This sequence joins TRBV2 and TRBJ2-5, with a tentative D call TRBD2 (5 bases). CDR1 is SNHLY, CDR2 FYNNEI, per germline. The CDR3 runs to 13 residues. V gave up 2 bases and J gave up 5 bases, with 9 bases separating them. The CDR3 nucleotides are TGTGCCAGCAGTGAATCACTAGTTGAGACCCAGTACTTC. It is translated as CASSESLVETQYF.

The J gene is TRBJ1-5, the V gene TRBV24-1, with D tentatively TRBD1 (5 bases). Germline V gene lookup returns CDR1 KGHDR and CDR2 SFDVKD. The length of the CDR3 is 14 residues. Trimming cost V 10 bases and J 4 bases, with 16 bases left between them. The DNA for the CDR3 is TGTGCCACAAGCAAATCCCCAGGGAATCAGCCCCAGCATTTT. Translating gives CATSKSPGNQPQHF.

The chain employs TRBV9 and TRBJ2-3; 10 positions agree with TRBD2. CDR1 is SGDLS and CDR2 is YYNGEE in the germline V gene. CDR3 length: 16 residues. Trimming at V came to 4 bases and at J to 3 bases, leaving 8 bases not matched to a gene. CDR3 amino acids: CASSPRAGGPTDTQYF. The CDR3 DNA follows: TGTGCCAGCAGCCCTCGAGCGGGAGGGCCGACAGATACGCAGTATTTT.

In nucleotides, the CDR3 is TGCAGCGTAACGGTTGGGCTGGCTAACTATGGCTACACCTTC. It is translated as CSVTVGLANYGYTF. The J gene is TRBJ1-2, the V gene TRBV20-1; D is undetermined. Germline lookup yields CDR1 DFQATT and CDR2 SNEGSKA (reference sequence). The CDR3 consists of 14 residues.

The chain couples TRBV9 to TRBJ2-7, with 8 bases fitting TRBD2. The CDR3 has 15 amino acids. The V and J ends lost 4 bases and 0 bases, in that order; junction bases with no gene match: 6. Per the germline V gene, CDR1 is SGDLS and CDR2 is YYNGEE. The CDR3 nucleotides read TGTGCCAGCAGCATTAGCGGGGATAGCTCCTACGAGCAGTACTTC. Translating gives CASSISGDSSYEQYF.

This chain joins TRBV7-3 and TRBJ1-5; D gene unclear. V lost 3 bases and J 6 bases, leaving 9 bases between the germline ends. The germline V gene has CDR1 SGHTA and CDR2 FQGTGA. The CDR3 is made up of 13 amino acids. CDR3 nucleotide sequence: TGTGCCAGCAGCTTTGGTGTTGGTCAGCCCCAGCATTTT. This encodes CASSFGVGQPQHF.

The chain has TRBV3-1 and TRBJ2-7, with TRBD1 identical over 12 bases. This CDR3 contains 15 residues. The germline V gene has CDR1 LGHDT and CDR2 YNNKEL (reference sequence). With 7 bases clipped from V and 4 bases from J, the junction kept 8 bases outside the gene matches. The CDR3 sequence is CASTPGGQGAYEQYF. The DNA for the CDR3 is TGTGCCAGCACCCCAGGGGGACAGGGGGCTTACGAGCAGTACTTC.

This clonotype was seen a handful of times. CDR3 nucleotide sequence: TGTGCCAGCTCACTCGCCGGGACAGGGGGCACCGGGGAGCTGTTTTTT. This translates into CASSLAGTGGTGELFF. This chain links TRBV18 with TRBJ2-2; TRBD1 matches 11 bases. V shed 4 bases, J shed 4 bases, and the junction held 5 bases outside the gene matches. This CDR3 region has 16 residues. Germline CDR1 is KGHSH and CDR2 is LQKENI.